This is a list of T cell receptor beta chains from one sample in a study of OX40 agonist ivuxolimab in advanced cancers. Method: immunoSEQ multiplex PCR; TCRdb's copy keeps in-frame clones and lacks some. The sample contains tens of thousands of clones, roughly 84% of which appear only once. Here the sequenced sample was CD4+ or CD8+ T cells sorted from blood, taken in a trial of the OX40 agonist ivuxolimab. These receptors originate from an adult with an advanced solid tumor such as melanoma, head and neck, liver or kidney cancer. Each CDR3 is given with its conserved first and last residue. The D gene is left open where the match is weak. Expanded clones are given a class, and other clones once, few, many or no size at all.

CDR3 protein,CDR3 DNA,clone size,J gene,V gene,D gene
CASTTHGTQETQYF,TGTGCCAGCACTACACACGGGACGCAAGAGACCCAGTACTTC,NA,TRBJ2-5,TRBV6-1,NA
CASSYNTDTQYF,TGTGCCAGCAGCTACAACACAGATACGCAGTATTTT,NA,TRBJ2-3,TRBV5-4,NA
CASSLVRAGPTRDGYTF,TGTGCCAGCAGCTTAGTCCGGGCAGGGCCCACACGGGATGGCTACACCTTC,NA,TRBJ1-2,TRBV7-2,NA
CASSLGRFNSPLHF,TGTGCCAGCAGTTTGGGACGGTTTAATTCACCCCTCCACTTT,NA,TRBJ1-6,TRBV28,NA
CASSFAPLAVVSYNEQFF,TGTGCCAGCAGCTTTGCCCCACTAGCGGTTGTCTCCTACAATGAGCAGTTCTTC,NA,TRBJ2-1,TRBV7-9,TRBD2
CASRGQGAGNTEAFF,TGTGCCAGCAGGGGACAGGGGGCAGGAAACACTGAAGCTTTCTTT,once,TRBJ1-1,TRBV6-5,TRBD1
CASSGTGAVAFF,TGTGCCAGCAGCGGGACAGGGGCGGTTGCTTTCTTT,few,TRBJ1-1,TRBV2,TRBD1
CASSHDEAGGFGTEAFF,TGCGCCAGCAGCCACGATGAGGCAGGTGGCTTTGGCACTGAAGCTTTCTTT,NA,TRBJ1-1,TRBV5-1,NA
CASSLTSGAAYEQYF,TGCGCCAGCAGCTTGACTAGCGGGGCCGCATACGAGCAGTACTTC,NA,TRBJ2-7,TRBV5-1,TRBD2
CASSLGSQLLPYEQYF,TGTGCCAGCAGCTTAGGAAGCCAGCTTCTCCCCTACGAGCAGTACTTC,NA,TRBJ2-7,TRBV7-9,NA
CASSFQGNTEAFF,TGCGCCAGCAGCTTTCAGGGGAACACTGAAGCTTTCTTT,NA,TRBJ1-1,TRBV5-1,NA
CASSRMAANSPLHF,TGTGCCAGCAGCCGGATGGCGGCTAATTCACCCCTCCACTTT,NA,TRBJ1-6,TRBV7-2,NA
CASSPNTGDYGYTF,TGTGCCAGCTCGCCAAATACAGGGGATTATGGCTACACCTTC,NA,TRBJ1-2,TRBV18,TRBD1
CASSSPGQGVSEAFF,TGTGCCAGCAGCTCCCCGGGACAGGGGGTTTCTGAAGCTTTCTTT,NA,TRBJ1-1,TRBV7-9,TRBD1
CASMRAGGGGYTF,TGTGCCAGCATGAGGGCAGGGGGTGGTGGCTACACCTTC,NA,TRBJ1-2,TRBV2,TRBD1
CASSLRRDTEAFF,TGTGCCAGCAGTTTAAGGCGGGACACTGAAGCTTTCTTT,medium-sized,TRBJ1-1,TRBV27,NA
CASSGTRLLSNEQFF,TGTGCCAGCAGCGGGACTAGATTACTTAGCAATGAGCAGTTCTTC,NA,TRBJ2-1,TRBV7-2,TRBD2
CATSNPTQFFDEKLFF,TGTGCCACCAGCAACCCCACACAGTTTTTTGATGAAAAACTGTTTTTT,NA,TRBJ1-4,TRBV15,NA
CASSLPGQFYGYTF,TGCGCCAGCAGCTTACCGGGACAGTTCTATGGCTACACCTTC,NA,TRBJ1-2,TRBV5-1,TRBD1
CASSLVAGGQKTQYF,TGCGCCAGCAGCTTGGTAGCGGGGGGGCAGAAGACCCAGTACTTC,NA,TRBJ2-5,TRBV5-1,TRBD2
CASSPDKGWDYGYTF,TGTGCCAGCAGTCCTGACAAGGGATGGGACTATGGCTACACCTTC,NA,TRBJ1-2,TRBV6-6,NA
CASSAAMEVGELFF,TGTGCCAGCAGCGCCGCAATGGAGGTCGGGGAGCTGTTTTTT,NA,TRBJ2-2,TRBV9,NA
CASSFDSNQPQHF,TGCGCCAGCAGCTTCGATAGCAATCAGCCCCAGCATTTT,NA,TRBJ1-5,TRBV5-1,NA
CASSRAGGWEQYF,TGTGCCAGCAGCCGAGCGGGGGGCTGGGAGCAGTACTTC,NA,TRBJ2-7,TRBV11-3,TRBD2
CASSLGSGLSNQPQHF,TGCGCCAGCAGCTTGGGGTCGGGGTTAAGCAATCAGCCCCAGCATTTT,NA,TRBJ1-5,TRBV5-1,NA
CSVGQLTGGAGGYTF,TGCAGCGTCGGACAGTTGACAGGGGGCGCCGGTGGCTACACCTTC,few,TRBJ1-2,TRBV29-1,TRBD1
CASSLVSLAGTQETQYF,TGTGCCAGCAGCTTAGTTAGCTTAGCGGGGACCCAAGAGACCCAGTACTTC,NA,TRBJ2-5,TRBV7-8,TRBD2
CASSVSIGEKLFF,TGTGCCAGCAGTGTTTCGATCGGCGAAAAACTGTTTTTT,NA,TRBJ1-4,TRBV2,NA